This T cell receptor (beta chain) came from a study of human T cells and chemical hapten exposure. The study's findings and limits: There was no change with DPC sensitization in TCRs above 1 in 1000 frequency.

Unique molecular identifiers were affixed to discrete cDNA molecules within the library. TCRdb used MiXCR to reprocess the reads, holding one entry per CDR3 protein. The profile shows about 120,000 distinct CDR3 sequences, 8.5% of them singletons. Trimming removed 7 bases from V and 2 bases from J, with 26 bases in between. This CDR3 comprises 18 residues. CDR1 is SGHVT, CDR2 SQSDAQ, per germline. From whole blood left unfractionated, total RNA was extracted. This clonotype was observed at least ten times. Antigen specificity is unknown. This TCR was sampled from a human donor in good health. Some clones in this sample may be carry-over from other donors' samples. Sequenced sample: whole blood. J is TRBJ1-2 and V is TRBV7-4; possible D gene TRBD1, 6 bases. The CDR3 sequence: CASILRGPISGDNYGYTF. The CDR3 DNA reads TGTGCCAGCATCCTTCGCGGGCCGATTTCAGGGGACAACTATGGCTACACCTTC.